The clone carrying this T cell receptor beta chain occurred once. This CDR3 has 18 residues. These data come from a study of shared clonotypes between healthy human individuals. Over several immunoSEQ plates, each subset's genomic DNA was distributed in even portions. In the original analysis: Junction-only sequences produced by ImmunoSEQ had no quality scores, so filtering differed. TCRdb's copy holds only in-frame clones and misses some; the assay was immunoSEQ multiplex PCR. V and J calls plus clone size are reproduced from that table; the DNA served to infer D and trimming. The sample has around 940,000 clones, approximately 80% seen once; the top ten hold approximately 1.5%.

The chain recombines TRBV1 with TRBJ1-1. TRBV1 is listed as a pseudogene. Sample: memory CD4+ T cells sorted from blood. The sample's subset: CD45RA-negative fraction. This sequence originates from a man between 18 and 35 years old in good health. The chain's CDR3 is CTSSPRGTSGGGDTEAFF. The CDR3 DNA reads TGCACCAGCAGCCCGCGCGGGACTTCAGGCGGTGGGGACACTGAAGCTTTCTTT.